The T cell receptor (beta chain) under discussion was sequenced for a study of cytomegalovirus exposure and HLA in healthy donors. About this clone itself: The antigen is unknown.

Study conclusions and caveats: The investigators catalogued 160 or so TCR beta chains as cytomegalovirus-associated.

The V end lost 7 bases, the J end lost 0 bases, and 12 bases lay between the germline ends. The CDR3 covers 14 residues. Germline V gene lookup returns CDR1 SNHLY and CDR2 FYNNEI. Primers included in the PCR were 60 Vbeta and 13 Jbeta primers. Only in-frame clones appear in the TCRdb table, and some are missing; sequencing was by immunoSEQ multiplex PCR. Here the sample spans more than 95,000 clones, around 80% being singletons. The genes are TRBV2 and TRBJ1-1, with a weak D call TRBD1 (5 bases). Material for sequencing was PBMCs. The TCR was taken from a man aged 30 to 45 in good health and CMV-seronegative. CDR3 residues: CASTTDRLNTEAFF. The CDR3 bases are TGTGCCAGCACCACAGACAGACTGAACACTGAAGCTTTCTTT.